Below, one TCR beta chain is given with its context. As yet, its antigen is unknown. Antigen-specific CD4+ T cells expanded by the ViraFEST assay with viral peptide pools were then sequenced. Scientists isolated CD4+ T cells after a roughly 10-day culture period ended. This individual tested PCR-positive for SARS-CoV-2 infection between March and December 2020. The participants, recipients of two vaccine doses, got either BNT162b2 or mRNA-1273. On days 3 and 7, fresh IL-2 medium replaced half the medium. These data are taken from a study of vaccination effects on CD4 cells after COVID-19. Study background: Samples that were drawn after vaccination came a median of 72 days after the second dose.

The CDR3 covers 13 residues. V lost 6 bases to trimming and J lost 5 bases, with 10 bases between them. The germline CDR1 and CDR2 sequences are SGHTA and FQGNSA. The data were produced by immunoSEQ multiplex PCR, yet TCRdb's version contains in-frame clones alone and is incomplete. The sample holds 15,000 to 20,000 clones, over 65% seen once. Findings of the study overall: There was marked clonal contraction among infection- and vaccine-induced clones late after vaccination. The post-vaccine spike-reactive clones of convalescents showed a predominance of new vaccine-induced clones.

This TCR came from a human donor who had a prior SARS-CoV-2 infection. The chain links TRBV7-2 to TRBJ1-4, with D possibly being TRBD1 (6 bases). The material was CD4+ T cells from PBMCs cultured with SARS-CoV-2 spike peptides, obtained after COVID-19 vaccination. The CDR3, as DNA: TGTGCCAGCAGAGTAACAGGGAATGAAAAACTGTTTTTT. It translates to CASRVTGNEKLFF. Combining the CDR3 with reference TRBV7-2 and TRBJ1-4 gives the whole variable domain GAGVSQSPSNKVTEKGKDVELRCDPISGHTALYWYRQSLGQGLEFLIYFQGNSAPDKSGLPSDRFSAERTGGSVSTLTIQRTQQEDSAVYLCASRVTGNEKLFFGSGTQLSVL.